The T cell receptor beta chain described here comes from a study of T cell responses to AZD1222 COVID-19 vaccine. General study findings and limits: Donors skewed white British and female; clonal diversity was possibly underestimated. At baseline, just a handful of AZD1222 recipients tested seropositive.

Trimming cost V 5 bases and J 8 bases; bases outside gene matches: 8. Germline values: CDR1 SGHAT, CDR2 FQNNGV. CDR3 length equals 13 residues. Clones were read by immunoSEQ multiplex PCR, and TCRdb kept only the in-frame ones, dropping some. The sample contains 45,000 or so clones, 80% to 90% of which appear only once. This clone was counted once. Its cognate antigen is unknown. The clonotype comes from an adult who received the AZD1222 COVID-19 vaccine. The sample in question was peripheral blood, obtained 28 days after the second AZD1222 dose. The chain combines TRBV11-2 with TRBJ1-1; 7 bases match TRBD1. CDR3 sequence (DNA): TGTGCCAGCAGCCCACCAGGGACAGAAGAAGCTTTCTTT. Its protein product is CASSPPGTEEAFF.